A single sample is the source of the 19 T cell receptor beta chains below, sequenced in a study of radiation and T cells in renal cell carcinoma. Indicated time point: blood 4 weeks post-SBRT, at nephrectomy. As for treatment: 15 Gy SBRT to primary tumor, nephrectomy 4 weeks later. Sequenced by immunoSEQ multiplex PCR; TCRdb stores in-frame clones only, minus some. The profile shows over 90,000 clones, around 83% of them singletons. The material was blood, obtained from a patient whose treatment included radiotherapy and nephrectomy. Source of these receptors: a man aged 60 to 69 with renal cell carcinoma.

The CDR3 sequence is CASSTLTGGGTGELFF. Here the CDR3 DNA reads TGCGCCAGCAGCACCCTGACAGGGGGCGGCACCGGGGAGCTGTTTTTT. The rearrangement uses TRBV5-1 and TRBJ2-2; 10 bases map to TRBD1. Germline CDR1 and CDR2: SGHRS and YFSETQ. V shed 4 bases and J 4 bases; nucleotides not matched to a gene: 7. The length of the CDR3 is 16 residues.

The genes are TRBV7-3 and TRBJ2-1; a possible D gene is TRBD1 (5 bases). This CDR3 comprises 15 residues. V lost 4 bases and J lost 9, with 19 bases in between. Germline values: CDR1 SGHTA, CDR2 FQGTGA. As DNA, the CDR3 is TGTGCCAGCAGCTACTCTCAAACAGGCTCAACTGAGCAGTTCTTC. It codes for CASSYSQTGSTEQFF.

The chain carries TRBV7-8 and TRBJ2-5; 9 bases line up with TRBD1. J was trimmed by 5 bases and V by 3 bases; bases with no gene match: 7. CDR3 length: 15 residues. CDR1 is SGHVS, CDR2 FQNEAQ, per germline. CDR3 DNA: TGTGCCAGCAGCTTGGTCACAGGGGGCAAGGAGACCCAGTACTTC. Its protein is CASSLVTGGKETQYF.

This sequence joins TRBV2 and TRBJ2-7; D is ambiguous. Trimming shortened V by 5 bases and J by 4 bases, and 6 bases separated the two germline ends. The germline V gene has CDR1 SNHLY and CDR2 FYNNEI. The CDR3 has 11 residues. This chain's CDR3 is CASSQSYEQYF. The CDR3 DNA sequence: TGTGCCAGCAGTCAAAGTTACGAGCAGTACTTC.

The rearrangement uses TRBV2 and TRBJ2-6; a weak D match, TRBD1 (6 bases). Trimming cost V 3 bases and J 4 bases, with 19 bases left between them. From germline, CDR1 is SNHLY and CDR2 FYNNEI. The CDR3 is made up of 18 amino acids. The CDR3 protein is CASSEVGSGAAGANVLTF. CDR3 nucleotide sequence: TGTGCCAGCAGTGAGGTGGGATCAGGGGCGGCGGGGGCCAACGTCCTGACTTTC.

This clone appeared once. The CDR3 DNA reads as TGCGCCAGCAGCCAAGACGGACAGGGAAACTATGGCTACACCTTC. As protein: CASSQDGQGNYGYTF. The chain joins TRBV4-3 to TRBJ1-2; 8 bases are shared with TRBD1. The CDR3 has 15 amino acids. Germline V lookup: CDR1 LGHNA, CDR2 YSLEER. J was trimmed by 2 bases and V by 0 bases; bases with no gene match: 2.

Only a few counts were recorded for this clone. V and J are TRBV29-1 and TRBJ1-1; D unresolved. The germline CDR1 and CDR2 sequences are SQVTM and ANQGSEA. V gave up 6 bases and J gave up 1 base, with 6 bases separating them. This CDR3 spans 11 amino acids. The CDR3 DNA follows: TGCAGCGTCTACCAGAACACTGAAGCTTTCTTT. Protein product: CSVYQNTEAFF.

V is TRBV10-1 and J is TRBJ2-1; no reliable D call. Between the trimmed V and J ends, which lost 4 bases and 9 bases, there was a span of 10 bases. Per germline, CDR1 WNHNN and CDR2 SYGVQD (reference sequence). This CDR3 is built from 12 residues. The CDR3 reads CASSGVSGEQFF. CDR3 coding DNA: TGCGCCAGCAGTGGAGTATCCGGTGAGCAGTTCTTC.

This rearrangement joins TRBV28 to TRBJ2-7, with 11 bases identical to TRBD2. V gave up 3 bases and J gave up 0 bases; unmatched junction bases: 4. The CDR3 is made up of 16 amino acids. Germline V gene data show CDR1 as MDHEN and CDR2 as SYDVKM. Written as DNA, the CDR3 is TGTGCCAGCAGTTTCCTGGGACTAGCGGACTCCTACGAGCAGTACTTC. It specifies CASSFLGLADSYEQYF.

CDR3 loop: CASSPLSTSGRAKFF. The CDR3 nucleotides are TGTGCCAGCAGCCCGCTCTCGACTAGCGGGAGGGCAAAGTTCTTC. The chain combines TRBV7-9 with TRBJ2-1; 14 nucleotides line up with TRBD2. The CDR3 sequence is 15 residues long. Trimming at V came to 5 bases and at J to 14 bases, leaving 11 bases not matched to a gene. The V gene's germline CDR1 is SEHNR and CDR2 FQNEAQ (reference sequence).

As regards this clone: The sample contains more than one DNA sequence encoding this CDR3. V is TRBV18 and J is TRBJ2-7, with D unresolved. Germline V lookup: CDR1 KGHSH, CDR2 LQKENI. With 2 bases removed from V and 1 base from J, the gap between germline ends came to 3 bases. This CDR3 has 12 residues. In nucleotides, the CDR3 is TGTGCCAGCTCACCAGGATCCTACGAGCAGTACTTC. Its protein product is CASSPGSYEQYF.

The chain joins TRBV4-1 to TRBJ1-2; D is uncertain. V was pared by 0 bases and J by 6 bases, with 11 bases between. Germline assignment: CDR1 MGHRA and CDR2 YSYEKL. The CDR3 sequence is 14 residues long. This CDR3 reads CASSQDVRRHGYTF. The CDR3 region has the DNA TGCGCCAGCAGCCAAGACGTCCGGAGGCATGGCTACACCTTC.

The genes are TRBV28 and TRBJ1-1; 8 bases fit TRBD1. With 3 bases clipped from V and 8 bases from J, the junction kept 5 bases outside the gene matches. The CDR3 has 13 residues. Germline V lookup: CDR1 MDHEN, CDR2 SYDVKM. This chain's CDR3 is CASSLVDRGEAFF. For the CDR3, the DNA is TGTGCCAGCAGTTTGGTAGACAGGGGCGAAGCTTTCTTT.

This clone appeared a single time. The genes are TRBV10-3 and TRBJ2-1, with 7 bases that match TRBD2. The length of the CDR3 is 18 residues. V shed 0 bases, J shed 0 bases, and the junction held 8 bases outside the gene matches. CDR1 and CDR2 from the germline V gene are ENHRY and SYGVKD. CDR3: CAISESEKRGSSYNEQFF. The CDR3 coding sequence is TGTGCCATCAGTGAGTCGGAGAAGCGGGGCAGCTCCTACAATGAGCAGTTCTTC.

This chain links TRBV30 with TRBJ1-5; D unresolved. Germline CDR1 GTSNPN, CDR2 SVGIG (reference sequence). The CDR3 sequence is 13 residues long. V was pared by 0 bases and J by 5 bases, with 8 bases between. CDR3 coding DNA: TGTGCCTGGAGTGTATATGGTGATCAGCCCCAGCATTTT. Its translation is CAWSVYGDQPQHF.

The rearrangement joins TRBV7-2 to TRBJ2-2, with D unresolved. Germline V gene data show CDR1 as SGHTA and CDR2 as FQGNSA. The CDR3 loop spans 14 amino acids. V was clipped by 5 bases and J by 0 bases, with 7 bases between them. This CDR3 reads CASSPIPNTGELFF. CDR3 coding DNA: TGTGCCAGCAGCCCTATTCCGAACACCGGGGAGCTGTTTTTT.

This sequence joins TRBV19 and TRBJ1-1; no reliable D call. Germline values: CDR1 LNHDA, CDR2 SQIVND (reference sequence). The CDR3 has 14 residues. Trimming took 5 bases from V and 1 from J, leaving 11 bases between them. CDR3 sequence: CASSSRPENTEAFF. In DNA form, the CDR3 reads TGTGCCAGTAGTTCTAGACCGGAGAACACTGAAGCTTTCTTT.

CDR3 sequence reads: CASSLGLAGVGTGELFF. CDR3 DNA: TGCGCCAGCAGCCTCGGACTAGCGGGAGTTGGGACCGGGGAGCTGTTTTTT. The chain couples TRBV4-1 to TRBJ2-2; TRBD2 matches at 13 bases. V trimming: 4 bases; J trimming: 5 bases; junction bases outside the gene matches: 7. There are 17 residues in the CDR3. In germline, CDR1 is MGHRA, CDR2 YSYEKL.

The gene calls are TRBV14 and TRBJ1-5; D is possibly TRBD1 (5 bases). The V and J ends lost 4 bases and 5 bases respectively, with 9 bases between them. Germline V CDR1 and CDR2: SGHDN, FVKESK. CDR3 size: 13 residues. CDR3: CASSPDSYQPQHF. CDR3 in DNA: TGTGCCAGCAGCCCCGACAGCTATCAGCCCCAGCATTTT.